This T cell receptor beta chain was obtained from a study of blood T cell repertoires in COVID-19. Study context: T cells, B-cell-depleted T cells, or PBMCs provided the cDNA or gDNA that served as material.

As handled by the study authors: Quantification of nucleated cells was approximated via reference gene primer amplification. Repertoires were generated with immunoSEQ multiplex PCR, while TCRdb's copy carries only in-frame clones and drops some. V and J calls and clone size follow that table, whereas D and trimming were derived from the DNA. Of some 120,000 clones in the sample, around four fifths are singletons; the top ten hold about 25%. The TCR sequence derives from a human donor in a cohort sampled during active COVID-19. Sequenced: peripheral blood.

DNA of the CDR3: TGTGCCAGCAGCTTGGTAGGGGGCTCGCAGTTCTTC. Protein sequence: CASSLVGGSQFF. The chain recombines TRBV5-5 with TRBJ2-1; 7 bases line up with TRBD1. With 0 bases clipped from V and 12 bases from J, the junction kept 3 bases outside the gene matches. Germline-derived CDR1 and CDR2 are SGHKS and YYEKEE (reference sequence). The CDR3 length is 12 residues.